This T cell receptor (beta chain) was observed in a study of spatial heterogeneity in lung cancer. Time point described: sample taken at primary tumor resection. Without sorting, whole RNA was sequenced from tumor, nontumor lung or frozen PBMC. At least ten counts were recorded for this clonotype. V was shortened by 1 base and J by 8 bases, with 13 bases between the two germline ends. This CDR3 spans 14 amino acids. Germline lookup yields CDR1 KGHDR and CDR2 SFDVKD. One entry per CDR3 protein results from TCRdb running MiXCR on the 5' RACE reads. The sample contains under 40,000 distinct CDR3 sequences, roughly 5.2% of which appear only once.

The sequence came from a male donor with early-stage non-small cell lung cancer. The rearrangement links TRBV24-1 to TRBJ1-2, with D unresolved. Specimen: PBMCs, collected at surgery. The CDR3 nucleotides are TGTGCCACCAGTGATTTTGGGGTGACGGGAGGCTACACCTTC. This gives the protein CATSDFGVTGGYTF.